This T cell receptor (beta chain) derives from a study of shared clonotypes between healthy human individuals. Study-level results: Clonotypes shared by all four donors outscored non-shared clonotypes in generation probability. Few donors restricted represented genetic and exposure-history diversity.

Several immunoSEQ plates received, in even portions, the genomic DNA of each subset. TCRdb's copy holds only in-frame clones and misses some; the assay was immunoSEQ multiplex PCR. The repertoire has roughly 2.2 million clones, around 92% of them found once; the top ten carry 0.37%. CDR3 length: 13 amino acids. Trimming stripped 7 bases from V and 7 bases from J, with 16 bases between. In germline, CDR1 is MDHEN, CDR2 SYDVKM. About this clone itself: Its cognate antigen is unknown.

CD4+ cells yielded CD45RA+ naive and CD45RA-negative memory subsets. Sequencing was done on a sample of naive CD4+ T cells from PBMCs. Subset denoted: CD45RA+ positively selected. This receptor was obtained from a man younger than 35 in good health. Some clones in this sample may be carry-over from other donors' samples. This sequence joins TRBV28 and TRBJ1-2; tentatively, D is TRBD1 (5 bases). The CDR3 coding sequence is TGTGCCAGCATCACCTCAGGGTTTTCTGGCTACACCTTC. Protein product: CASITSGFSGYTF.